These T cell receptor beta chains were read from a single sample in a study of shared clonotypes between healthy human individuals. Only in-frame clones appear in the TCRdb table, and some are missing; sequencing was by immunoSEQ multiplex PCR. This sample has roughly 500,000 clones, with 90% to 96% found just once. Material: naive CD4+ T cells sorted from blood. Receptors were obtained from a woman aged 30 to 39 in good health. Each CDR3 is given with its conserved first and last residue. A D gene is named only where the DNA matches it firmly. The listing skips clone size in some rows; elsewhere it reads once, few, many or a size class.

TRBD1	-	TRBV29-1	TRBJ1-2	CSVELDRLIGYTF	TGCAGCGTGGAACTGGACAGGCTGATTGGCTACACCTTC
TRBD2	once	TRBV7-2	TRBJ2-2	CASSDTGTSGSYTGELFF	TGTGCCAGCAGCGACACCGGGACTAGCGGGAGTTATACCGGGGAGCTGTTTTTT
TRBD2	-	TRBV15	TRBJ2-1	CATSRVRLAEGNEQFF	TGTGCCACCAGCAGAGTTCGTCTAGCGGAGGGGAATGAGCAGTTCTTC
TRBD1	-	TRBV7-8	TRBJ2-7	CASSTRGTGPYSYEQYF	TGTGCCAGCAGCACAAGGGGGACAGGGCCCTACTCCTACGAGCAGTACTTC
TRBD1	-	TRBV2	TRBJ2-3	CASNEKGQTSTDTQYF	TGTGCCAGCAACGAAAAGGGACAGACTAGCACAGATACGCAGTATTTT
-	-	TRBV5-1	TRBJ2-5	CASSLDWEETQYF	TGCGCCAGCAGCTTGGACTGGGAAGAGACCCAGTACTTC
TRBD2	-	TRBV29-1	TRBJ2-7	CSVSKRLAGNEQYF	TGCAGCGTTTCCAAGAGACTAGCGGGAAACGAGCAGTACTTC
-	-	TRBV28	TRBJ2-7	CASSLHSYEQYF	TGTGCCAGCAGTCTCCACTCCTACGAGCAGTACTTC
-	-	TRBV10-3	TRBJ1-2	CAIRKDGNYGYTF	TGTGCCATCAGGAAGGATGGTAACTATGGCTACACCTTC
TRBD1	-	TRBV11-1	TRBJ2-7	CASSPLIGDRGFEQYF	TGTGCCAGCAGCCCACTAATCGGGGACAGGGGATTCGAGCAGTACTTC
-	-	TRBV29-1	TRBJ2-5	CSVEETQYF	TGCAGCGTTGAGGAGACCCAGTACTTC
-	-	TRBV5-1	TRBJ2-1	CASSLASEQFF	TGCGCCAGCAGCTTGGCAAGTGAGCAGTTCTTC
-	once	TRBV9	TRBJ2-1	CASSVGGPVSTYNEQFF	TGTGCCAGCAGCGTAGGGGGACCCGTTTCCACCTACAATGAGCAGTTCTTC
-	-	TRBV18	TRBJ1-2	CASSGQGGPYTF	TGTGCCAGCTCGGGTCAGGGAGGCCCCTACACCTTC
TRBD1	-	TRBV28	TRBJ1-3	CASSLVGNRGSGNTIYF	TGTGCCAGCAGCCTAGTGGGGAACAGGGGGTCTGGAAACACCATATATTTT
TRBD2	once	TRBV28	TRBJ2-1	CASSLYGRALFF	TGTGCCAGCAGTTTATACGGGAGGGCCCTGTTCTTC
-	-	TRBV5-1	TRBJ2-3	CASSRQEGATDTQYF	TGCGCCAGCAGCCGCCAGGAGGGAGCCACAGATACGCAGTATTTT